This TCR beta chain emerged from a study of CD8+ T cells in alopecia areata. TCR sequencing used cDNA made by reverse transcription of extracted RNA. Profiling relied on immunoSEQ multiplex PCR, and the TCRdb table lists in-frame clones only, not all of them. The profile covers roughly 110,000 clones, with under 60% appearing a single time and about 12% taken by the ten largest. As for this clone: Its matching antigen is unknown.

Treatment in this sample: oral pan-JAK inhibitor, 5-10 mg twice daily. Germline CDR1 is SGDLS and CDR2 is YYNGEE. V lost 0 bases, J lost 3 bases, and 13 bases lay in between. This CDR3 is built from 15 residues. General study results and limits: How baseline CD8+ expansion relates to response remains uncertain (there was one nonresponder). Whereas mice showed it more clearly, TCR sharing across patients was murkier, possibly because of HLA. Numerous clones, expanded in lesions, remained in scalp and blood during tofacitinib.

The sample here was CD8+ T cells sorted from blood, taken at week 24, from a patient treated with tofacitinib. This TCR came from a human donor with alopecia areata. The chain links TRBV9 to TRBJ2-7; D tentatively reads TRBD1 or TRBD2 (5 bases each). The DNA for the CDR3 is TGTGCCAGCAGCGTAGAGGGACGGAGCATCTACGAGCAGTACTTC. Protein sequence: CASSVEGRSIYEQYF. The full variable domain, with the rest looked up from reference TRBV9 and TRBJ2-7, is DSGVTQTPKHLITATGQRVTLRCSPRSGDLSVYWYQQSLDQGLQFLIQYYNGEERAKGNILERFSAQQFPDLHSELNLSSLELGDSALYFCASSVEGRSIYEQYFGPGTRLTVT.